This entry lists 5 T cell receptor beta chains sequenced from one sample in a study of OX40 agonist ivuxolimab in advanced cancers. TCRdb keeps only in-frame clones here, not all; method: immunoSEQ multiplex PCR. The sample lists approximately 35,000 clones, over 75% occurring once. The sample was CD4+ or CD8+ T cells sorted from blood, taken in a trial of the OX40 agonist ivuxolimab. The origin of the receptors is an adult with an advanced solid tumor such as melanoma, head and neck, liver or kidney cancer.

J is TRBJ1-1 and V is TRBV6-5, with TRBD1 matching 8 bases. Looked up from germline, CDR1 is MNHEY and CDR2 is SVGAGI. CDR3 length: 13 residues. The junction had 2 bases not matched to a gene; V was cut back by 7 bases and J by 1 base. The CDR3 bases are TGTGCCAGCAACCAGGGGGCGAACACTGAAGCTTTCTTT. Translating it yields CASNQGANTEAFF.

J is TRBJ2-3 and V is TRBV10-3, with TRBD2 matching over 9 bases. The V segment lost 6 bases and the J segment 1 base; nucleotides outside the gene matches: 5. This CDR3 is 15 amino acids long. Germline assignment: CDR1 ENHRY and CDR2 SYGVKD. CDR3 region: CAIRGGGAGTDTQYF. For the CDR3, the DNA is TGTGCCATCAGGGGCGGGGGGGCCGGCACAGATACGCAGTATTTT.

The genes are TRBV4-3 and TRBJ2-7; D is possibly TRBD2 (5 bases). Germline values: CDR1 LGHNA, CDR2 YSLEER. The CDR3 has 15 residues. Trimming shortened V by 0 bases and J by 2 bases, and 11 bases separated the two germline ends. CDR3 nucleotide sequence: TGCGCCAGCAGCCAAGATGATACGGGGACCTACGAGCAGTACTTC. Protein product: CASSQDDTGTYEQYF.

This chain connects TRBV6-1 to TRBJ2-3; D is perhaps TRBD1 or TRBD2 (5 bases each). The CDR3 runs to 13 residues. Looked up from germline, CDR1 is MNHNS and CDR2 is SASEGT. Trimming shortened V by 1 base and J by 14 bases, and 16 bases separated the two germline ends. Here the CDR3 DNA reads TGTGCCAGCAGTGAAGTATCGGGTCTCGGGGCGTATTTT. This translates into CASSEVSGLGAYF.

The rearrangement links TRBV27 to TRBJ2-1; D is unclear. The CDR3 is 17 residues long. Per the germline V gene, CDR1 is MNHEY and CDR2 is SMNVEV (reference sequence). The ends were cut back, 3 bases at V and 4 bases at J, with 19 bases in the middle. The CDR3 region has the DNA TGTGCCAGCAGTTTCGGCCCTCCGATAGCTCTGTACAATGAGCAGTTCTTC. Translated, it gives CASSFGPPIALYNEQFF.